This T cell receptor beta chain was recorded in a study of T cell responses to AZD1222 COVID-19 vaccine. Overall study: The analysis combined second doses at about 4 or about 12 weeks.

About this clone: Its antigen is undetermined.

V was clipped by 4 bases and J by 3 bases, with 19 bases between them. The length of the CDR3 is 16 residues. Germline lookup yields CDR1 SGDLS and CDR2 YYNGEE. General study results and limits: As reported, nearly half of all spike-specific TCRs target variant regions that are unmutated. Across the whole spike, CD4 TCRs peaked at regions 160-218 and 743-854. Donors were largely white British and mainly female; clonal diversity was possibly underestimated.

Measured with immunoSEQ multiplex PCR; TCRdb has only the in-frame clones, and not every one. This table holds about 120,000 clones, roughly 93% found once. The source of this sequence is an adult in good health. Sequences were derived from peripheral blood, sampled on day 0 of AZD1222 vaccination. V and J are TRBV9 and TRBJ1-2; D is unresolved. The CDR3 coding sequence is TGTGCCAGCAGCCCCAGAGGGCACGCGCAAGACTATGGCTACACCTTC. Translation: CASSPRGHAQDYGYTF.